This T cell receptor (beta chain) was profiled in a study of spatial heterogeneity in lung cancer. TCRdb itself ran the 5' RACE reads through MiXCR, one entry per CDR3 protein. Of 14,000 to 15,000 distinct CDR3 sequences listed, approximately 11% are singletons. The CDR3 runs to 13 residues. Per the germline V gene, CDR1 is SGHDN and CDR2 is FVKESK. J was trimmed by 7 bases and V by 6 bases; bases with no gene match: 8. This clonotype was observed many times. Indicated time point: sample taken at primary tumor resection. Researchers sequenced whole RNA taken from tumor, nontumor lung or frozen PBMC without sorting.

The chain has TRBV14 and TRBJ2-7, with 8 bases matching TRBD1. The sample in question was PBMCs, obtained at surgery. The receptor was derived from a female donor with early-stage non-small cell lung cancer. CDR3 nucleotide sequence: TGTGCCAGCAGAAGGACAGGGAGGAGTGAGCAGTACTTC. The encoded protein is CASRRTGRSEQYF.